One and the same sample provided the 29 T cell receptor beta chains below, sequenced in a study of shared clonotypes between healthy human individuals. Libraries were prepared by immunoSEQ multiplex PCR; TCRdb keeps only in-frame clonotypes and omits some of them. The repertoire has roughly 2 million clones, approximately 95% of them found once; the top ten carry less than 0.15%. The sequenced material came from naive CD4+ T cells sorted from blood. The subset denotes: CD45RA+ positively selected. These receptor sequences come from a man aged 18 to 35 in good health.

DNA of the CDR3: TGTGCCAGCAGGCCGGGGACAGGGCCATATGGCTACACCTTC. Translation gives CASRPGTGPYGYTF. This chain uses TRBV6-4 with TRBJ1-2; 9 nucleotides agree with TRBD1. The V segment lost 6 bases and the J segment 5 bases; nucleotides outside the gene matches: 7. The germline V gene encodes CDR1 MRHNA and CDR2 SNTAGT. This CDR3 has 14 amino acids.

The sample holds one count of this clone. The chain links TRBV10-1 to TRBJ2-7; D is possibly TRBD1 (5 bases). The CDR3 contains 13 residues. Germline lookup yields CDR1 WNHNN and CDR2 SYGVQD (reference sequence). V gave up 5 bases and J gave up 2 bases, with 10 bases separating them. CDR3 nucleotides: TGCGCCAGCAGTTTAACAGGAACCTACGAGCAGTACTTC. Its translation is CASSLTGTYEQYF.

This chain connects TRBV5-4 to TRBJ2-7; D unclear. V was pared by 2 bases and J by 2 bases, with 11 bases between. From germline, CDR1 is SGHNT and CDR2 YYREEE (reference sequence). The CDR3 is made up of 14 amino acids. This CDR3 reads CASSLSSSTYEQYF. The CDR3 DNA reads as TGTGCCAGCAGCTTATCGAGCTCCACCTACGAGCAGTACTTC. Full variable domain (remainder filled in from reference TRBV5-4 and TRBJ2-7): ETGVTQSPTHLIKTRGQQVTLRCSSQSGHNTVSWYQQALGQGPQFIFQYYREEENGRGNFPPRFSGLQFPNYSSELNVNALELDDSALYLCASSLSSSTYEQYFGPGTRLTVT.

This clone has only one observation. The chain is built from TRBV2 and TRBJ1-4; 7 bases fit TRBD1. The germline V gene encodes CDR1 SNHLY and CDR2 FYNNEI. V shed 5 bases and J 4 bases; nucleotides not matched to a gene: 7. The CDR3 covers 15 residues. CDR3 region: CASSRDRFLNEKLFF. The DNA of the CDR3 is TGTGCCAGCAGTAGGGACAGATTCCTTAATGAAAAACTGTTTTTT.

The chain couples TRBV7-3 to TRBJ1-1, with D tentatively TRBD1 (5 bases). Germline loops: CDR1 SGHTA, CDR2 FQGTGA. CDR3 length: 14 amino acids. With 2 bases removed from V and 0 bases from J, the gap between germline ends came to 7 bases. Here the CDR3 DNA reads TGTGCCAGCAGCTTACAGGGCATGAACACTGAAGCTTTCTTT. It codes for CASSLQGMNTEAFF.

The rearrangement joins TRBV5-4 to TRBJ2-5, with TRBD2 matching over 9 bases. The CDR3 loop spans 16 amino acids. Trimming cost V 0 bases and J 5 bases; bases outside gene matches: 8. CDR1 is SGHNT and CDR2 is YYREEE in the germline V gene (reference sequence). The CDR3 DNA reads as TGTGCCAGCAGCTTGGCCGGGACTAGCTCAATGGAGACCCAGTACTTC. This gives the protein CASSLAGTSSMETQYF.

In the case of this clone: This sample also contains other DNA sequences that code for the same CDR3. The V and J genes are TRBV27 and TRBJ1-6, with TRBD1 matching over 8 bases. Germline V gene lookup returns CDR1 MNHEY and CDR2 SMNVEV (reference sequence). The trim removed 3 bases at V and 7 bases at J, leaving 2 bases unmatched. CDR3 length: 14 residues. CDR3 sequence (DNA): TGTGCCAGCAGTTTGGACAGGGCCAATTCACCCCTCCACTTT. Translated: CASSLDRANSPLHF.

The chain links TRBV7-3 to TRBJ2-7, with 12 bases that match TRBD2. Germline assignment: CDR1 SGHTA and CDR2 FQGTGA. Trimming at V came to 7 bases and at J to 2 bases, leaving 3 bases not matched to a gene. The CDR3 consists of 14 residues. CDR3 region: CASKLAGGPYEQYF. The CDR3 DNA follows: TGTGCCAGCAAACTAGCGGGGGGCCCCTACGAGCAGTACTTC.

CDR3 loop: CASSQVGGRAEAFF. CDR3 bases: TGCGCCAGCAGCCAAGTCGGAGGGAGGGCTGAAGCTTTCTTT. The V call is TRBV4-1, the J call TRBJ1-1, with unresolved D. CDR1 and CDR2 from the germline V gene are MGHRA and YSYEKL. The V and J ends lost 1 base and 6 bases respectively, with 12 bases between them. The CDR3 length is 14 residues.

This clone was detected only a few times. The chain uses TRBV6-1 and TRBJ2-7; the match to TRBD1 covers 8 bases. V shed 9 bases, J shed 2 bases, and the junction held 12 bases outside the gene matches. The CDR3 spans 15 residues. From germline, CDR1 is MNHNS and CDR2 SASEGT. CDR3 amino acids: CASGQGRLGPYEQYF. The DNA of the CDR3 is TGTGCCAGTGGACAGGGCCGGTTGGGTCCCTACGAGCAGTACTTC.

The gene calls are TRBV4-3 and TRBJ1-4, with D perhaps matching TRBD1 (6 bases). Deletions cut 4 bases from V and 0 bases from J, with 15 bases between. CDR3 length equals 17 residues. The V gene's germline CDR1 is LGHNA and CDR2 YSLEER. The CDR3 sequence: CASSPRGQIPTNEKLFF. The CDR3 coding sequence is TGCGCCAGCAGCCCCCGCGGACAGATACCAACTAATGAAAAACTGTTTTTT.

The rearrangement links TRBV9 to TRBJ2-7, with D maybe TRBD2 (6 bases). Trimming left V 0 bases short and J 5 bases short, with 12 bases between. The germline V gene has CDR1 SGDLS and CDR2 YYNGEE. CDR3 length: 14 amino acids. In nucleotides, the CDR3 is TGTGCCAGCAGCGTAGGCGGGGTCCTGGACGAGCAGTACTTC. Protein: CASSVGGVLDEQYF.

The chain links TRBV7-9 to TRBJ1-4; no reliable D call. The CDR3 has 13 amino acids. Trimming took off 5 bases at V and 8 bases at J, with 12 bases between the two ends. Germline values: CDR1 SEHNR, CDR2 FQNEAQ (reference sequence). In DNA, the CDR3 is TGTGCCAGCAGCAGGATAAGCCACGAAAAACTGTTTTTT. This encodes CASSRISHEKLFF. Combining the CDR3 with reference TRBV7-9 and TRBJ1-4 gives the whole variable domain DTGVSQNPRHKITKRGQNVTFRCDPISEHNRLYWYRQTLGQGPEFLTYFQNEAQLEKSRLLSDRFSAERPKGSFSTLEIQRTEQGDSAMYLCASSRISHEKLFFGSGTQLSVL.

The gene calls are TRBV5-1 and TRBJ2-1; the match to TRBD2 covers 9 bases. This CDR3 has 15 residues. Germline CDR1 and CDR2: SGHRS and YFSETQ. The V and J ends lost 4 bases and 7 bases, in that order; junction bases with no gene match: 9. The CDR3 DNA is TGCGCCAGCAGCGTTAGCGGGGGAAGCCATAATGAGCAGTTCTTC. Translated: CASSVSGGSHNEQFF.

V usage is TRBV27 and J usage is TRBJ2-1; TRBD2 aligns across 7 bases. In germline, CDR1 is MNHEY, CDR2 SMNVEV (reference sequence). This CDR3 spans 20 amino acids. V was clipped by 8 bases and J by 4 bases; unmatched bases: 26. The CDR3 DNA is TGTGCCAGCTGGGGGGAGGGCCGGACGAAGCTGCAGGTACAGTACAATGAGCAGTTCTTC. Translating it yields CASWGEGRTKLQVQYNEQFF.

The J gene is TRBJ2-7, the V gene TRBV28; D might be TRBD1 (5 bases). With 2 bases removed from V and 4 bases from J, the gap between germline ends came to 12 bases. The length of the CDR3 is 14 residues. CDR1 and CDR2 (germline): MDHEN, SYDVKM. In DNA form, the CDR3 reads TGTGCCAGCAGTTTACCGCAGGGTAGGTACGAGCAGTACTTC. The encoded protein is CASSLPQGRYEQYF.

V is TRBV11-2 and J is TRBJ1-2; no clear D gene. Germline assignment: CDR1 SGHAT and CDR2 FQNNGV. The CDR3 is 14 amino acids. V shed 0 bases and J shed 7 bases, with 12 bases lying between them. The CDR3 region has the DNA TGTGCCAGCAGCTTAGAACAGACGAGTGGTGGCTACACCTTC. Protein: CASSLEQTSGGYTF. Drawing the rest from reference TRBV11-2 and TRBJ1-2, the complete variable domain is EAGVAQSPRYKIIEKRQSVAFWCNPISGHATLYWYQQILGQGPKLLIQFQNNGVVDDSQLPKDRFSAERLKGVDSTLKIQPAKLEDSAVYLCASSLEQTSGGYTFGSGTRLTVV.

The chain joins TRBV23-1 to TRBJ1-4, with D uncertain. TRBV23-1 is filed as an ORF, its function uncertain. Trimming left V 11 bases short and J 8 bases short, with 18 bases between. The CDR3 is made up of 13 amino acids. CDR3: CAGEGGGLEKLFF. DNA for the CDR3: TGCGCCGGGGAGGGTGGAGGTCTCGAAAAACTGTTTTTT.

The rearrangement uses TRBV2 and TRBJ1-5; D possibly corresponds to TRBD1 (5 bases). Trimming left V 6 bases short and J 4 bases short, with 16 bases between. The germline V gene has CDR1 SNHLY and CDR2 FYNNEI. CDR3 length: 15 residues. The CDR3 loop is CASRTGTLGNQPQHF. The CDR3 DNA reads as TGTGCCAGCAGGACCGGGACCCTGGGGAATCAGCCCCAGCATTTT.

CDR3 in DNA: TGTGCCTGGAGTGTTTCTGGGGGGGTCGGGACCCAGTACTTC. Its translation: CAWSVSGGVGTQYF. V usage is TRBV30 and J usage is TRBJ2-5, with TRBD2 identical over 7 bases. With 0 bases clipped from V and 7 bases from J, the junction kept 8 bases outside the gene matches. CDR1 is GTSNPN, CDR2 SVGIG, per germline (reference sequence). This CDR3 has 14 amino acids.

The chain joins TRBV28 to TRBJ1-4; 8 bases match TRBD1. CDR1 MDHEN and CDR2 SYDVKM come from the germline V gene. The V gene end was trimmed by 7 bases and the J gene end by 6 bases; junction bases not matched to a gene: 10. CDR3 length equals 15 residues. The CDR3 reads CASTVPTGVDEKLFF. CDR3 nucleotides: TGTGCCAGCACGGTACCGACAGGGGTGGATGAAAAACTGTTTTTT.

The chain carries TRBV19 and TRBJ1-6; D possibly corresponds to TRBD1 (5 bases). From germline, CDR1 is LNHDA and CDR2 SQIVND (reference sequence). V dropped 6 bases and J dropped 6 bases, with 9 bases sitting between them. This CDR3 is 13 amino acids long. CDR3: CASRDNGNSPLHF. In DNA form, the CDR3 reads TGTGCCAGTAGGGACAATGGTAATTCACCCCTCCACTTT.

V gene TRBV2 combines with J gene TRBJ1-5; D is possibly TRBD1 (5 bases). This CDR3 has 14 residues. Trimming took off 8 bases at V and 3 bases at J, with 14 bases between the two ends. The germline CDR1 and CDR2 sequences are SNHLY and FYNNEI. The CDR3 here is CASDGGRDNQPQHF. For the CDR3, the DNA is TGTGCCAGCGATGGGGGGAGGGACAATCAGCCCCAGCATTTT.

This chain uses TRBV19 with TRBJ2-1; 10 positions match TRBD2. V dropped 5 bases and J dropped 4; count of bases not matched to a gene: 5. This CDR3 is 15 amino acids long. CDR1 is LNHDA, CDR2 SQIVND, per germline (reference sequence). The CDR3 loop reads CASSSGTSDYNEQFF. The CDR3 DNA sequence: TGTGCCAGTAGTTCAGGGACTAGCGATTACAATGAGCAGTTCTTC. The full variable domain, with the rest looked up from reference TRBV19 and TRBJ2-1, is DGGITQSPKYLFRKEGQNVTLSCEQNLNHDAMYWYRQDPGQGLRLIYYSQIVNDFQKGDIAEGYSVSREKKESFPLTVTSAQKNPTAFYLCASSSGTSDYNEQFFGPGTRLTVL.

About this clone itself: This specimen includes other DNA sequences encoding the same CDR3. The gene calls are TRBV5-4 and TRBJ2-7; 7 bases are a match to TRBD1. Germline V gives CDR1 SGHNT, CDR2 YYREEE (reference sequence). The CDR3 extends over 14 amino acids. After removal of 8 bases from V and 0 bases from J, the junction contained 8 bases not matched to a gene. The CDR3 nucleotides are TGTGCCAGTAGCAACAGGGGTCCCTCCTACGAGCAGTACTTC. This encodes CASSNRGPSYEQYF.

The chain employs TRBV5-1 and TRBJ1-3; D remains ambiguous. This CDR3 has 13 residues. V lost 4 bases, J lost 4 bases, and 9 bases lay in between. Germline CDR1 reads SGHRS; CDR2 reads YFSETQ. CDR3 sequence (DNA): TGCGCCAGCAGCACAGAAGGGGGAAACACCATATATTTT. This translates into CASSTEGGNTIYF.

The chain links TRBV6-6 to TRBJ2-3; 8 positions match TRBD1. The CDR3 covers 15 residues. The V gene end was trimmed by 5 bases and the J gene end by 4 bases; junction bases not matched to a gene: 8. Germline V lookup: CDR1 MNHNY, CDR2 SVGAGI (reference sequence). CDR3 coding DNA: TGTGCCAGCAGTCGAGGACAGGGCCCTGCAGATACGCAGTATTTT. It is translated as CASSRGQGPADTQYF.

The gene calls are TRBV27 and TRBJ1-1; D may be TRBD1 (6 bases). The germline V and J ends were trimmed by 5 bases and 0 bases, with 16 bases remaining between them. The CDR3 is 16 residues long. Germline-derived CDR1 and CDR2 are MNHEY and SMNVEV (reference sequence). The CDR3 region is CASSPRQETMNTEAFF. Written as DNA, the CDR3 is TGTGCCAGCAGTCCTAGACAGGAAACCATGAACACTGAAGCTTTCTTT.

This clone was counted once. This chain joins TRBV6-6 and TRBJ1-2; weak D call: TRBD1 (6 bases). The CDR3 totals 14 residues. Germline V gene data show CDR1 as MNHNY and CDR2 as SVGAGI (reference sequence). With 10 bases removed from V and 3 bases from J, the gap between germline ends came to 18 bases. CDR3 in DNA: TGTGCCATCAAATACAGGGAGGCGGACTATGGCTACACCTTC. It translates to CAIKYREADYGYTF.